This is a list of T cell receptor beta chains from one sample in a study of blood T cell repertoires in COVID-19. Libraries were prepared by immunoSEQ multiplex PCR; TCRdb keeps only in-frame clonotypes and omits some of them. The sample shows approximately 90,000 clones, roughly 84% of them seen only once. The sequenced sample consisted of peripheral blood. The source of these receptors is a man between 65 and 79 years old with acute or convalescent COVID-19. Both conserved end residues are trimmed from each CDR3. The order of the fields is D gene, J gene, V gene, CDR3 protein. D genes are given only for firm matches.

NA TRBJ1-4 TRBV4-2 ASSQVKAGVDEKLF
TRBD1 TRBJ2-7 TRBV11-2 ASSLGAGGLYEQY
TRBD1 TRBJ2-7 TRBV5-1 ASSLAGGQGDEQY
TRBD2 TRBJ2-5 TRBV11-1 ASTPRLAGARETQY
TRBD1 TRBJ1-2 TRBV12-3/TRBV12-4 ASSPRTGIGYT
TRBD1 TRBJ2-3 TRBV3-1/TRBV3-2 ASSQDRVTDTQY
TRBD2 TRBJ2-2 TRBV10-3 ATLSGGQITGELF
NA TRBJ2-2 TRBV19 ASSGGPNTGELF
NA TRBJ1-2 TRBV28 ASSSTGRYGYT
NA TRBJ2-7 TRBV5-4 ASSPGGGALSFEQY
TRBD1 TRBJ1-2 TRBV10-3 AISEQGAEGYT
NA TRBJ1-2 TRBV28 ASSFGGSAPGYGYT
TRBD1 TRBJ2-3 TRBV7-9 ASSFQQGAVTDTQY
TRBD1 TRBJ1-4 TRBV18 ASSLGTGKAGKLF
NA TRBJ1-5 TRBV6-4 ASSDEEGQPQH
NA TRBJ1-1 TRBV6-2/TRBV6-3 ASSYGQRNTEAF
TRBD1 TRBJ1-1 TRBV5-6 ASSFGTGGLNTEAF
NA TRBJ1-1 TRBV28 ASSRETEAF
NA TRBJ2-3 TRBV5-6 ASSGNRAPTDTQY
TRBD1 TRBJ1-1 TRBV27 ASSNTGGAGTEAF